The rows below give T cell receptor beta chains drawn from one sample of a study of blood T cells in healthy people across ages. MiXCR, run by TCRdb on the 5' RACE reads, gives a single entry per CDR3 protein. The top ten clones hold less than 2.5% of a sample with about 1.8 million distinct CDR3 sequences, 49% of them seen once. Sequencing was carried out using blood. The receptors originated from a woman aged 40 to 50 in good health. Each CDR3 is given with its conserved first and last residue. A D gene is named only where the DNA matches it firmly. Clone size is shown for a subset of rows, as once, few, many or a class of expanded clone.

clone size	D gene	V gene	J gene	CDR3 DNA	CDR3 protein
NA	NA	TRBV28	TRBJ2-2	TGTGCCAGCAGTTTTTTACAGCCGAGGACCGGGGAGCTGTTTTTT	CASSFLQPRTGELFF
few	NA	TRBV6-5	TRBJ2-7	TGTGCCAGCAGTTACTCGTCCCCCTCTAACGAGCAGTACTTC	CASSYSSPSNEQYF
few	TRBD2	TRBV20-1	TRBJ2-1	TGCAGTGCTAGAAAAGGCGGGGGGGGCTCCTACAATGAGCAGTTCTTC	CSARKGGGGSYNEQFF
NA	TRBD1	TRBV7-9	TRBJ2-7	TGTGCCAGCAGCCAAAGGGACAGGGACACCTACGAGCAGTACTTC	CASSQRDRDTYEQYF
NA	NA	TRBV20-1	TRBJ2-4	TGCAGAAGTAGTCCTCAAAGGGGTCCCCTAGCCAAAAACATTCAGTACTTC	CRSSPQRGPLAKNIQYF
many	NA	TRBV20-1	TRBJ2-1	TGCAGTGCTGGGGACGGGCTCAATGAGCAGTTCTTC	CSAGDGLNEQFF
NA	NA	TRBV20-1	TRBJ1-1	TGCAGTGCTCTAACGCTTGAGGACACTGAAGCTTTCTTT	CSALTLEDTEAFF
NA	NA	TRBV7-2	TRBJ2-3	TGTGCCAGCAACCCCACACCGGGGGTCGGAACAGATACGCAGTATTTT	CASNPTPGVGTDTQYF
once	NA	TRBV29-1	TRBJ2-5	TGCAGCGTTGAAGATCGGCTCAAGGCCAGGGATGAGCAGTACTTC	CSVEDRLKARDEQYF
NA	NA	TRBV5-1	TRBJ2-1	TGCGCCAGCAGCTTCATGGGACGGTCCGGTGGGGATGAGCAGTTCTTC	CASSFMGRSGGDEQFF
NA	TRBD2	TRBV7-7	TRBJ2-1	TGTGCTAGCAGCCGCACCACGACTGGGGAGGGTGAGCAGTTCTTC	CASSRTTTGEGEQFF
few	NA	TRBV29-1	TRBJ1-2	TGCAGCGTTGATGGAACGGGCTATGGCTACACCTTC	CSVDGTGYGYTF
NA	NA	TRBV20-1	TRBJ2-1	TGCAGCGCACGATCAATAAGCCCACCCTACAATGAGCAGTTCTTC	CSARSISPPYNEQFF
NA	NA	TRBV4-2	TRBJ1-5	TGTGCCAGCAGCCAAGAGAGGACGGGGGGCAATCAGCCCCAGCATTTT	CASSQERTGGNQPQHF
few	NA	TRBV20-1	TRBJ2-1	TGCAGTGCACCGGACGGGCGCTACTCCTACAATGAGCAGTTCTTC	CSAPDGRYSYNEQFF
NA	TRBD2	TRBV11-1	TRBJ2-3	TGTGCCAGCAGCCCTCGCGGGACTAGCGGGGGGACTAGCACAGATACGCAGTATTTT	CASSPRGTSGGTSTDTQYF
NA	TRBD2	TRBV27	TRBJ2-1	TGTGCCAGCAGTTCATTAGCGGGGAGCAATGAGCAGTTCTTC	CASSSLAGSNEQFF
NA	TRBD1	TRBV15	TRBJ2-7	TGTGCCACCAGCGAGGGACAGGGTAAGCTGAGCTCCTACAATGAGCAGTACTTC	CATSEGQGKLSSYNEQYF
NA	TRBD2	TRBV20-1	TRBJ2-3	TGCAGTGCTAGAGGAACTAGCGGGGGGGATGTCCATACGCAGTATTTT	CSARGTSGGDVHTQYF
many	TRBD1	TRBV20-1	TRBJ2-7	TGCAGTGCTAGCAGGGGGCGCTCCTACGAGCAGTACTTC	CSASRGRSYEQYF
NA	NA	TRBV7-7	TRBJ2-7	TGTGCTAGCAGCTTAGGACTAAGTCGAGGGGGGCCACCTTACAATGAGCAGTACTTC	CASSLGLSRGGPPYNEQYF
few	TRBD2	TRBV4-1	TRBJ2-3	TGCGCCAGCGGGGATTACGTGGCGGGGGGGCTCGATACGCAGTATTTT	CASGDYVAGGLDTQYF
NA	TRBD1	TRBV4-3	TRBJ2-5	TGCGCCAGCAGCCAAGACCTAAGGGCAGGGGGCATCGGGACCCAGTACTTC	CASSQDLRAGGIGTQYF